The 25 T cell receptor beta chains given below trace back to one sample, sequenced in a study of post-analysis software for immune sequencing data. Notes on the study in general: There were five TRBV segments more frequent in patients than controls, and TRBV5-6, TRBV5-1 and TRBV20-1 were among them.

No antigen has been identified for these receptors. The library was made from cDNA and included unique molecular identifiers. A single record per CDR3 protein comes from TCRdb applying MiXCR to the PCR reads. The sample comprises fewer than 550,000 distinct CDR3 sequences, under 40% of which are singletons, and 4.5% to 7.5% rests with the top ten. Sequenced sample: blood. These receptors were collected from a girl between 2 and 17 years old with multiple sclerosis.

The genes are TRBV2 and TRBJ2-1; D uncertain. The V end lost 6 bases, the J end lost 8 bases, and 14 bases lay between the germline ends. The germline V gene encodes CDR1 SNHLY and CDR2 FYNNEI. This CDR3 has 13 residues. The chain's CDR3 is CASRPRMDDEQFF. The CDR3 nucleotides are TGTGCCAGCAGGCCAAGGATGGACGATGAGCAGTTCTTC.

This clonotype has only a few counts. This chain connects TRBV10-3 to TRBJ2-6; D is uncertain. This CDR3 has 17 residues. V was cut by 0 bases and J by 1 base, with 10 bases left in between. Germline CDR1 ENHRY, CDR2 SYGVKD. DNA for the CDR3: TGTGCCATCAGTGAGTCGGAAGGGAAATCTGGGGCCAACGTCCTGACTTTC. It encodes CAISESEGKSGANVLTF.

Turning to this clonotype: One junction end disagrees with the germline gene, perhaps due to a read error. The chain has TRBV6-5 and TRBJ2-7, with 8 bases matching TRBD1. The CDR3 runs to 14 residues. From germline, CDR1 is MNHEY and CDR2 SVGAGI. CDR3 nucleotide sequence: TGTGCCAACAGTTTCCGGACAGGGAACTACGAGCAGTACTTC. Protein sequence: CANSFRTGNYEQYF.

This clonotype was detected a few times. The chain links TRBV4-1 to TRBJ2-1; the match to TRBD2 covers 9 bases. Per the germline V gene, CDR1 is MGHRA and CDR2 is YSYEKL. Trimming cost V 2 bases and J 4 bases; bases outside gene matches: 6. The CDR3 consists of 16 residues. Here the CDR3 DNA reads TGCGCCAGCAGCCAATCGAGCGGGGGGCGTTACAATGAGCAGTTCTTC. Protein: CASSQSSGGRYNEQFF.

Comment on this clonotype: At one end the junction does not follow the germline gene, possibly because of a read error. The chain uses TRBV5-5 and TRBJ2-7; perhaps TRBD2 as D (6 bases). CDR1 is SGHKS, CDR2 YYEKEE, per germline (reference sequence). There are 15 residues in the CDR3. The CDR3 is CASSLTGTHPYVQYF. CDR3 DNA sequence: TGTGCCAGCAGCCTAACCGGGACTCACCCCTACGTGCAGTACTTC.

The chain combines TRBV5-4 with TRBJ2-3; TRBD1 matches at 7 bases. Losses at the gene ends were 4 bases for V and 3 bases for J; bases not matched to a gene: 8. Germline CDR1 and CDR2: SGHNT and YYREEE (reference sequence). This CDR3 spans 15 amino acids. The CDR3 sequence: CASSPDGTATDTQYF. CDR3 in DNA: TGTGCCAGCAGCCCGGATGGGACAGCAACAGATACGCAGTATTTT.

This sequence joins TRBV6-1 and TRBJ2-4; the D gene is possibly TRBD1 (5 bases). V gave up 3 bases and J gave up 6 bases, with 6 bases separating them. Germline V gene data show CDR1 as MNHNS and CDR2 as SASEGT. The CDR3 totals 12 residues. CDR3 sequence reads: CASSEGLNIQYF. CDR3 nucleotides: TGTGCCAGCAGTGAGGGGCTAAACATTCAGTACTTC.

This clonotype occurred a few times. V gene TRBV29-1 combines with J gene TRBJ2-5; TRBD2 matches at 7 bases. J was trimmed by 0 bases and V by 6 bases; bases with no gene match: 10. The V gene's germline CDR1 is SQVTM and CDR2 ANQGSEA. The CDR3 length is 15 residues. CDR3 bases: TGCAGCGTCCTTGGACTAGAGCGGTACCAAGAGACCCAGTACTTC. Translating gives CSVLGLERYQETQYF.

There are a few counts of this clonotype. This rearrangement joins TRBV20-1 to TRBJ2-2, with D unclear. Germline CDR1 and CDR2: DFQATT and SNEGSKA (reference sequence). Trimming shortened V by 5 bases and J by 0 bases, and 10 bases separated the two germline ends. This CDR3 is 14 amino acids long. The CDR3 is CSAGDPANTGELFF. The CDR3, as DNA: TGCAGTGCTGGGGATCCCGCGAACACCGGGGAGCTGTTTTTT.

This clonotype was seen only a few times. A much larger clone lies a single base off, so this may be a read error. V usage is TRBV7-9 and J usage is TRBJ1-1; TRBD1 might be the D (6 bases). Germline CDR1 is SEHNR and CDR2 is FQNEAQ (reference sequence). The CDR3 contains 15 residues. Trimming took off 5 bases at V and 3 bases at J, with 16 bases between the two ends. CDR3 amino acids: CASSLRDGGHTEAFF. In nucleotides, the CDR3 is TGTGCCAGCAGCCTGCGGGATGGGGGCCACACTGAAGCTTTCTTT.

The table lists this clonotype with a few counts. The gene calls are TRBV25-1 and TRBJ2-1; TRBD1 matches 10 bases. The CDR3 is made up of 14 amino acids. CDR1 and CDR2 from the germline V gene are MGHDK and SYGVNS. V lost 6 bases and J lost 5; bases outside the gene matches: 4. Here the CDR3 DNA reads TGTGCCAGCAGCTGGACAGGGGGACACAATGAGCAGTTCTTC. Translation: CASSWTGGHNEQFF.

This chain joins TRBV6-5 and TRBJ2-3, with D uncertain. Germline CDR1 reads MNHEY; CDR2 reads SVGAGI. The CDR3 runs to 11 residues. Deletions cut 2 bases from V and 6 bases from J, with 3 bases between. CDR3 amino acids: CASSYVDTQYF. The CDR3, as DNA: TGTGCCAGCAGTTACGTGGATACGCAGTATTTT.

The gene calls are TRBV6-2 or TRBV6-3 and TRBJ2-5; 10 bases are shared with TRBD1. The DNA matches TRBJ2-7 better at its end, which makes the J call doubtful. Germline CDR1 reads MNHEY; CDR2 reads SVGEGT. This CDR3 region has 15 residues. The chain's CDR3 is CASRSDRGHRYEQYF. DNA for the CDR3: TGTGCCAGCAGATCCGACAGGGGGCACAGGTACGAGCAGTACTTC.

The rearrangement joins TRBV18 to TRBJ1-2, with a weak D call TRBD1 (6 bases). From germline, CDR1 is KGHSH and CDR2 LQKENI. The CDR3 runs to 14 residues. The V gene lost 4 bases and the J gene lost 3 bases, with 12 bases spanning the gap. The CDR3 bases are TGTGCCAGCTCACAGGGGGTCTCGGACTATGGCTACACCTTC. It codes for CASSQGVSDYGYTF. Drawing the rest from reference TRBV18 and TRBJ1-2, the complete variable domain is NAGVMQNPRHLVRRRGQEARLRCSPMKGHSHVYWYRQLPEEGLKFMVYLQKENIIDESGMPKERFSAEFPKEGPSILRIQQVVRGDSAAYFCASSQGVSDYGYTFGSGTRLTVV.

The table lists this clonotype with a few counts. The chain links TRBV13 to TRBJ2-5, with D perhaps TRBD1 or TRBD2 (5 bases each). Trimming removed 3 bases at V and 2 bases at J, with 13 bases between. The CDR3 runs to 15 residues. The germline V gene encodes CDR1 PRHDT and CDR2 FYEKMQ (reference sequence). CDR3 coding DNA: TGTGCCAGCAGCTTCGGCCAGAGGGGACAAGAGACCCAGTACTTC. Translated, it gives CASSFGQRGQETQYF.

This clonotype has more than one count but fewer than ten. V and J are TRBV7-6 and TRBJ2-3; D gene uncertain. V lost 1 base, J lost 0 bases, and 11 bases lay in between. The CDR3 spans 16 residues. The germline V gene has CDR1 SGHVS and CDR2 FNYEAQ. CDR3 loop: CASSLGAGTSTDTQYF. DNA for the CDR3: TGTGCCAGCAGCTTAGGGGCTGGTACTAGCACAGATACGCAGTATTTT.

The chain has TRBV29-1 and TRBJ1-1; TRBD1 is a possible D gene (5 bases). V was cut by 2 bases and J by 5 bases, with 12 bases left in between. This CDR3 has 13 residues. Germline loops: CDR1 SQVTM, CDR2 ANQGSEA. This CDR3 is CSVEPGMWTEAFF. Written as DNA, the CDR3 is TGCAGCGTTGAACCAGGGATGTGGACTGAAGCTTTCTTT.

This clonotype was counted only a few times. The rearrangement joins TRBV4-1 to TRBJ2-3; tentative D call: TRBD2 (5 bases). The V gene lost 0 bases and the J gene lost 9 bases, with 19 bases spanning the gap. The CDR3 totals 16 residues. The germline V gene has CDR1 MGHRA and CDR2 YSYEKL. CDR3 nucleotide sequence: TGCGCCAGCAGCCAAGACCCGTCTTTGCCATCGGGGACGCAGTATTTT. Its translation is CASSQDPSLPSGTQYF.

The genes are TRBV6-6 and TRBJ2-7; D possibly corresponds to TRBD2 (5 bases). The closer fit of TRBJ2-5 to the DNA end suggests the J call may be wrong. In germline, CDR1 is MNHNY, CDR2 SVGAGI (reference sequence). The CDR3 loop spans 13 amino acids. The CDR3, as DNA: TGTGCCAGCAGCTCTAGCATTGGGGAGACCCAGTACTTC. Its protein is CASSSSIGETQYF.

About this clonotype: Sequence at one end of the junction differs from germline and may be a read error. The genes are TRBV6-2 or TRBV6-3 and TRBJ2-1; 11 bases are shared with TRBD2. The germline CDR1 and CDR2 sequences are MNHEY and SVGEGT. This CDR3 contains 14 residues. CDR3 in amino acids: CTSSGTSGNNEQFF. In DNA form, the CDR3 reads TGTACCAGCAGTGGGACTAGCGGCAACAATGAGCAGTTCTTC.

This clonotype occurred a few times. The chain links TRBV20-1 to TRBJ2-5, with D uncertain. The DNA end favors TRBJ2-7, so the J call may be wrong. The germline V gene encodes CDR1 DFQATT and CDR2 SNEGSKA (reference sequence). The CDR3 spans 12 residues. The CDR3 DNA reads TGCAGTGCTAGAGATTTTGGCTACGAGCAGTACTTC. Translating gives CSARDFGYEQYF.

V usage is TRBV20-1 and J usage is TRBJ2-1; possibly TRBD2 for D (6 bases). The CDR3 covers 12 residues. CDR1 and CDR2 (germline): DFQATT, SNEGSKA (reference sequence). Trimming took 1 base from V and 7 from J, leaving 8 bases between them. The CDR3 DNA is TGCAGTGCTAGAGGGGGGGAGAATGAGCAGTTCTTC. Translated: CSARGGENEQFF.

This chain joins TRBV7-8 and TRBJ2-1; D may correspond to TRBD1 or TRBD2 (5 bases each). V was shortened by 1 base and J by 5 bases, with 15 bases between the two germline ends. CDR3 length: 16 amino acids. The germline CDR1 and CDR2 sequences are SGHVS and FQNEAQ. In DNA form, the CDR3 reads TGTGCCAGCAGCTTAGGTCTATACGGGACCCACAATGAGCAGTTCTTC. This encodes CASSLGLYGTHNEQFF.

The chain couples TRBV12-3 or TRBV12-4 to TRBJ2-3; D is unclear. V was shortened by 0 bases and J by 4 bases, with 17 bases between the two germline ends. The CDR3 is 17 residues long. Written as DNA, the CDR3 is TGTGCCAGCAGTTTAGCGGTGCGGAGCCAAATGGCAGATACGCAGTATTTT. It specifies CASSLAVRSQMADTQYF.

The chain couples TRBV5-8 to TRBJ1-2, with 7 nucleotides matching TRBD1. Germline CDR1 reads SGHTS; CDR2 reads YDEGEE. V shed 4 bases, J shed 3 bases, and the junction held 9 bases outside the gene matches. The CDR3 totals 15 residues. The CDR3 coding sequence is TGTGCCAGCAGCCTACCTGACAGGGTTTACTATGGCTACACCTTC. Translated: CASSLPDRVYYGYTF.